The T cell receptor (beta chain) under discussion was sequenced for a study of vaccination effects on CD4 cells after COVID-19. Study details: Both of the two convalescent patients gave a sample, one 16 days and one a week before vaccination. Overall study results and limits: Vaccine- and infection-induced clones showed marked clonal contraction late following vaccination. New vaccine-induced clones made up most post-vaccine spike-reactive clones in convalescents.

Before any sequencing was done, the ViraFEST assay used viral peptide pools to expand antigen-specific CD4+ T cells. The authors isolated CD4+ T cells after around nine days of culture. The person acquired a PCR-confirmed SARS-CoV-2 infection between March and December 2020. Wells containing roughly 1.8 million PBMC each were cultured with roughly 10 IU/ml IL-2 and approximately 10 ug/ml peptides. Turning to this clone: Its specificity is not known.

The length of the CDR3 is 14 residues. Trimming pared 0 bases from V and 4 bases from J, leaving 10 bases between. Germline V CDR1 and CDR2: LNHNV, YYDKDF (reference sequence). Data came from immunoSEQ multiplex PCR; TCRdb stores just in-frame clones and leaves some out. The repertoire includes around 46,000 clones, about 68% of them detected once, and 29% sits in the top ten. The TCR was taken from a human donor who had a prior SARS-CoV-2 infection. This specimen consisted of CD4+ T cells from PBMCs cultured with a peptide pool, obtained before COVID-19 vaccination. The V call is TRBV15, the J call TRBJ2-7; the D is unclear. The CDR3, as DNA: TGTGCCACCAGCAGAGATTACTTACGGTACGAGCAGTACTTC. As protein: CATSRDYLRYEQYF.